One sample yielded the 20 T cell receptor beta chains listed below, sequenced in a study of T-cell reconstitution after alpha-beta-depleted transplantation in children. A TCRbeta library incorporating unique molecular identifiers was prepared. TCRdb recomputed calls from the PCR reads with MiXCR, one row per CDR3 protein. The data show just under 150,000 distinct CDR3 sequences, with roughly 9% seen just once and 15% to 20% held by the top ten. Sequencing used PBMCs, mostly from graft donor cells, obtained 180 days after TCRalphabeta/CD19-depleted stem cell transplant. The receptors come from a female patient younger than 10 who had a stem cell transplant for congenital amegakaryocytic thrombocytopenia, so the T cells may come from the graft donor.

This sequence joins TRBV5-6 and TRBJ2-3; TRBD2 matches at 9 bases. V dropped 4 bases and J dropped 2; count of bases not matched to a gene: 5. This CDR3 is 15 amino acids long. CDR1 is SGHDT and CDR2 is YYEEEE in the germline V gene. The CDR3 spells CASSPGLANTDTQYF. CDR3 coding DNA: TGTGCCAGCAGCCCGGGACTAGCAAACACAGATACGCAGTATTTT.

This clonotype was counted many times. The chain is built from TRBV4-2 and TRBJ1-3; maybe TRBD1 (5 bases). The length of the CDR3 is 15 residues. Germline V gives CDR1 LGHNA, CDR2 YNFKEQ. The V and J ends lost 3 bases and 4 bases respectively, with 13 bases between them. This chain's CDR3 is CASSQVQVTGNTIYF. The CDR3 DNA sequence: TGTGCCAGCAGCCAGGTACAGGTAACAGGAAACACCATATATTTT.

This clonotype was recorded many times. The rearrangement uses TRBV28 and TRBJ2-1, with 9 bases matching TRBD2. This CDR3 is built from 13 residues. Trimming took 8 bases from V and 6 from J; bases not matched to a gene: 5. Per germline, CDR1 MDHEN and CDR2 SYDVKM. CDR3 residues: CASLLAGVNEQFF. The DNA for the CDR3 is TGTGCCAGCTTATTAGCGGGAGTCAATGAGCAGTTCTTC.

There are many counts of this clonotype. V is TRBV20-1 and J is TRBJ2-7, with TRBD1 identical over 9 bases. J lost 3 bases, V lost 2 bases, and 14 bases had no gene match. From germline, CDR1 is DFQATT and CDR2 SNEGSKA (reference sequence). The CDR3 loop spans 17 amino acids. This CDR3 is CSARLGQGFREDYEQYF. CDR3 nucleotides: TGCAGTGCTAGATTAGGACAGGGGTTTAGAGAAGACTACGAGCAGTACTTC.

The chain uses TRBV5-1 and TRBJ2-3, with TRBD2 identical over 11 bases. The ends lost 6 bases at V and 6 bases at J; junction bases unmatched: 15. The germline V gene encodes CDR1 SGHRS and CDR2 YFSETQ. The CDR3 is 17 amino acids. The CDR3 DNA sequence: TGCGCCAGCACCCAATCTGATGTAGCGGGGGGGCCCGATACGCAGTATTTT. This translates into CASTQSDVAGGPDTQYF. The full variable domain, its missing parts supplied by reference TRBV5-1 and TRBJ2-3, is KAGVTQTPRYLIKTRGQQVTLSCSPISGHRSVSWYQQTPGQGLQFLFEYFSETQRNKGNFPGRFSGRQFSNSRSEMNVSTLELGDSALYLCASTQSDVAGGPDTQYFGPGTRLTVL.

The genes are TRBV7-8 and TRBJ2-7; 8 bases are a match to TRBD2. Trimming cost V 1 base and J 3 bases; bases outside gene matches: 5. This CDR3 is built from 15 residues. Germline V gene data show CDR1 as SGHVS and CDR2 as FQNEAQ. CDR3 coding DNA: TGTGCCAGCAGCTTAGGGCGGGGGGACCTCTACGAGCAGTACTTC. It encodes CASSLGRGDLYEQYF.

This clonotype was recorded many times. The rearrangement joins TRBV27 to TRBJ2-3; D uncertain. The CDR3 totals 13 residues. Germline loops: CDR1 MNHEY, CDR2 SMNVEV (reference sequence). Trimming cost V 5 bases and J 3 bases, with 9 bases left between them. CDR3 in DNA: TGTGCCAGCAGTCCCAGGATTACAGATACGCAGTATTTT. This gives the protein CASSPRITDTQYF.

This clonotype was seen ten or more times. The genes are TRBV20-1 and TRBJ2-7; D is unresolved. The V gene lost 5 bases and the J gene lost 4 bases, with 9 bases spanning the gap. The CDR3 has 11 amino acids. Per the germline V gene, CDR1 is DFQATT and CDR2 is SNEGSKA (reference sequence). CDR3 DNA: TGCAGTGCTGCCGGACGGTACGAGCAGTACTTC. This sequence encodes CSAAGRYEQYF.

This clonotype has ten or more counts. The J gene is TRBJ1-2, the V gene TRBV10-3; 7 positions match TRBD1. V was clipped by 0 bases and J by 6 bases; unmatched bases: 10. The CDR3 has 16 residues. The germline CDR1 and CDR2 sequences are ENHRY and SYGVKD. The CDR3: CAISESRGTAGNGYTF. The CDR3 DNA follows: TGTGCCATCAGTGAGTCCCGCGGGACAGCGGGGAATGGCTACACCTTC.

For this clonotype: Possible read error: a much larger clone is one base away. The chain combines TRBV5-4 with TRBJ2-5; 11 bases line up with TRBD2. The CDR3 runs to 16 residues. Looked up from germline, CDR1 is SGHNT and CDR2 is YYREEE (reference sequence). The CDR3, as DNA: TGTGCCACCAGCTCGAATCTAGCGGGGGGCCTTGAGACCCAGTACTTC. Translated: CATSSNLAGGLETQYF.

This clonotype was counted at least ten times. V gene TRBV20-1 combines with J gene TRBJ2-5; D gene uncertain. The germline V and J ends were trimmed by 2 bases and 4 bases, with 17 bases remaining between them. This CDR3 comprises 15 residues. The germline gives CDR1 DFQATT, CDR2 SNEGSKA (reference sequence). CDR3 residues: CSARNILGLGETQYF. The CDR3 DNA is TGCAGTGCTAGAAATATCCTTGGTCTTGGAGAGACCCAGTACTTC.

In its sample, this clonotype was seen a few times. This rearrangement joins TRBV18 to TRBJ2-3, with 11 bases identical to TRBD2. V was pared by 2 bases and J by 6 bases, with 4 bases of the junction left unmatched. The CDR3 runs to 15 residues. Per germline, CDR1 KGHSH and CDR2 LQKENI. The CDR3 DNA follows: TGTGCCAGCTCACCAACTAGCGGGAGTAAGGATACGCAGTATTTT. It specifies CASSPTSGSKDTQYF.

This clonotype has only a few counts. The J gene is TRBJ1-6, the V gene TRBV7-8; D gene unclear. CDR1 is SGHVS and CDR2 is FQNEAQ in the germline V gene. The V end was cut by 1 base, the J end by 4 bases, with 5 bases between. The CDR3 spans 14 residues. The CDR3 here is CASSLVHYNSPLHF. The CDR3 nucleotides read TGTGCCAGCAGCTTAGTCCATTATAATTCACCCCTCCACTTT.

J is TRBJ2-7 and V is TRBV5-1; 9 nucleotides agree with TRBD1. Germline V gives CDR1 SGHRS, CDR2 YFSETQ. The junction had 6 bases not matched to a gene; V was cut back by 5 bases and J by 6 bases. The CDR3 runs 13 residues. CDR3 protein: CASSRGQGSEQYF. DNA of the CDR3: TGCGCCAGCAGTAGGGGACAGGGAAGCGAGCAGTACTTC.

About this clonotype: A junction boundary mismatches the germline segment, possibly from a read error. The J gene is TRBJ2-5, the V gene TRBV20-1; tentative D call: TRBD2 (5 bases). This CDR3 comprises 13 residues. Germline CDR1 DFQATT, CDR2 SNEGSKA (reference sequence). The CDR3 coding sequence is TGCAGTGGGGCCAGCGGATACCAAGTGACCCAGTACTTC. It encodes CSGASGYQVTQYF.

This clonotype was counted a few times. This chain links TRBV6-5 with TRBJ2-5, with 8 bases that match TRBD1. The CDR3 totals 15 residues. V lost 6 bases and J lost 4; bases outside the gene matches: 10. Germline lookup yields CDR1 MNHEY and CDR2 SVGAGI. This CDR3 is CASSRGTGGRETQYF. CDR3 bases: TGTGCCAGCAGCCGCGGGACAGGAGGTCGAGAGACCCAGTACTTC.

This clonotype turned up a few times. The chain joins TRBV30 to TRBJ2-6, with D possibly matching TRBD1 (5 bases). The V gene lost 2 bases and the J gene lost 4 bases, with 9 bases spanning the gap. Germline V gene lookup returns CDR1 GTSNPN and CDR2 SVGIG (reference sequence). The CDR3 sequence is 14 residues long. The CDR3 loop reads CAWSYRPGANVLTF. DNA of the CDR3: TGTGCCTGGAGTTACAGGCCCGGGGCCAACGTCCTGACTTTC.

The genes are TRBV28 and TRBJ2-7, with D possibly matching TRBD1 (6 bases). Germline CDR1 and CDR2: MDHEN and SYDVKM. The CDR3 loop spans 16 amino acids. With 1 base removed from V and 2 bases from J, the gap between germline ends came to 15 bases. The CDR3, as DNA: TGTGCCAGCAGTTTATTGCTGCGACAGGTCACCTACGAGCAGTACTTC. This sequence encodes CASSLLLRQVTYEQYF.

This clonotype was seen a handful of times. V usage is TRBV7-2 and J usage is TRBJ2-5; TRBD1 agrees at 8 bases. The V gene's germline CDR1 is SGHTA and CDR2 FQGNSA. V was pared by 2 bases and J by 2 bases, with 4 bases of the junction left unmatched. The CDR3 length is 15 residues. The CDR3 region is CASSLWTGPQETQYF. The CDR3, as DNA: TGTGCCAGCAGCTTATGGACAGGGCCACAAGAGACCCAGTACTTC.

This clonotype has at least ten counts. The chain couples TRBV5-6 to TRBJ1-2; the D gene is possibly TRBD1 (5 bases). V was trimmed by 0 bases and J by 4 bases, leaving 13 bases between them. Germline values: CDR1 SGHDT, CDR2 YYEEEE. The CDR3 totals 15 residues. CDR3 in amino acids: CASSLGGHIPYGYTF. The CDR3 region has the DNA TGTGCCAGCAGCTTGGGGGGCCACATCCCCTATGGCTACACCTTC.